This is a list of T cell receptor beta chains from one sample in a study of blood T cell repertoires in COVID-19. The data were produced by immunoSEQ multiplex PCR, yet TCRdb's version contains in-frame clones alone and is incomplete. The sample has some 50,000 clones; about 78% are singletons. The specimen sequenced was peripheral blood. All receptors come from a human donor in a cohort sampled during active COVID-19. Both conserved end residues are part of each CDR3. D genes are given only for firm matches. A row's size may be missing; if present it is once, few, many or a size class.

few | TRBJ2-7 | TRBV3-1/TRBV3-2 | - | TGTGCCAGCAGCTGGGAGTACGAGCAGTACTTC | CASSWEYEQYF
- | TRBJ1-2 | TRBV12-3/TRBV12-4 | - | TGTGCCAGCAGTTTTCTACAGAGTAATGGCTACACCTTC | CASSFLQSNGYTF
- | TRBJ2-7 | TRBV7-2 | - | TGTGCCAGCAGCTTAGAGGTGGGAGTGTCGTACGAGCAGTACTTC | CASSLEVGVSYEQYF
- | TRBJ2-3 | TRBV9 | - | TGTGCCAGCAGCGATAGCGGAGACACAGATACGCAGTATTTT | CASSDSGDTDTQYF
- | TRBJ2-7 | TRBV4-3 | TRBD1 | TGCGCCAGCAGCCCGTCGACAGGGGGCTTCTACGAGCAGTACTTC | CASSPSTGGFYEQYF
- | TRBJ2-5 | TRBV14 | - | TGTGCCAGCAGCCACCGACCCGAGGGAGAGACCCAGTACTTC | CASSHRPEGETQYF
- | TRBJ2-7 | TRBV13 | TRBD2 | TGTGCCAGCAGCCAAGCGGGAGAAATGTACGAGCAGTACTTC | CASSQAGEMYEQYF
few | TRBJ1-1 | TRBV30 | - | TGTGCCTGGAGTTTCAAAGGGGTTGAAGCTTTCTTT | CAWSFKGVEAFF
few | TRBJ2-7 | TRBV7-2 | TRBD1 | TGTGCCAGCAGTGGACAGGGTCTTTACGAGCAGTACTTC | CASSGQGLYEQYF
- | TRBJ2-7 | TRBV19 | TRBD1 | TGTGCCAGTAGCCCCACGGGGCAGGGGGCAACCGAGCAGTACTTC | CASSPTGQGATEQYF
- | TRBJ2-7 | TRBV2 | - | TGTGCCAGCAGTGCGCAGGGAGGAATCTACGAGCAGTACTTC | CASSAQGGIYEQYF
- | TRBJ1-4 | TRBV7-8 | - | TGTGCCAGCAGCATTACTTTTATGGGCGGGGGTGAAAAACTGTTTTTT | CASSITFMGGGEKLFF
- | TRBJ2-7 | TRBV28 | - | TGTGCCAGCAGAGCTTCCGGGACTGGGAACTACGAGCAGTACTTC | CASRASGTGNYEQYF
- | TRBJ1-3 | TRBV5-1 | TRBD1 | TGCGCCAGCAGCTTCGGGGGACAGGGGTCCTCTGGAAACACCATATATTTT | CASSFGGQGSSGNTIYF
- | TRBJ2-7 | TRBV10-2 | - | TGCGCCAGCAGTGACAGGAGGGTTACAAGCTCCTACGAGCAGTACTTC | CASSDRRVTSSYEQYF
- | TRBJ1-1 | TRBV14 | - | TGTGCCAGCAGCCAAGGGGGCGTCGGATCTGAAGCTTTCTTT | CASSQGGVGSEAFF
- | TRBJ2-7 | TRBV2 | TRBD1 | TGTGCCAGCGATGGTACCGGGACAGGGGTAAACGAGCAGTACTTC | CASDGTGTGVNEQYF
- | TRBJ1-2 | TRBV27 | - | TGTGCCAGCAGTTTACGGAGGTCGTACTATGGCTACACCTTC | CASSLRRSYYGYTF
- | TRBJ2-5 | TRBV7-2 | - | TGTGCCAGCAGCGTTAGTAAGGGGCTAGAGACCCAGTACTTC | CASSVSKGLETQYF
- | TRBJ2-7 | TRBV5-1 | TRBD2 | TGCGCCAGCAGCTGGGGACTAGCGGAGACATACTACGAGCAGTACTTC | CASSWGLAETYYEQYF
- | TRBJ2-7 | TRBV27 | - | TGTGCCAGCTCCGGCACAGATACCTACGAGCAGTACTTC | CASSGTDTYEQYF
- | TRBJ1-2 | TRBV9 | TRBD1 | TGTGCCAGCAGCGCCGGGACAGCCGACGACGGGTTCGGGGGCTACACCTTC | CASSAGTADDGFGGYTF
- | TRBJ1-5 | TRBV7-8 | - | TGTGCCAGCAGCTTCGGAGTCGACGGTCAGCCCCAGCATTTT | CASSFGVDGQPQHF
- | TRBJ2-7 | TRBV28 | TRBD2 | TGTGCCAGCAGTTTTATCCCTCTAGCGGGCGAGCAGTACTTC | CASSFIPLAGEQYF
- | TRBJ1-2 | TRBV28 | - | TGTGCCAGCAGTCCCCCCCCAGGGCTCTATGGCTACACCTTC | CASSPPPGLYGYTF
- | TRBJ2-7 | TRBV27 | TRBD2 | TGTGCCACCCTCCGGACTAGCGGTTACCCCTACGAGCAGTACTTC | CATLRTSGYPYEQYF
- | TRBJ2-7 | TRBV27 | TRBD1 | TGTGCCAGCAGCCACCGGGACAGCTCCTACGAGCAGTACTTC | CASSHRDSSYEQYF
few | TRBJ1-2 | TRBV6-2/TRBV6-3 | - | TGTGCCAGCAGTCAGTCGGGGAAGGCTTTTGGCTACACCTTC | CASSQSGKAFGYTF
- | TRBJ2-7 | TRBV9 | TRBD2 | TGTGCCAGCAGCGTAGCGGGGGGGACCTACGAGCAGTACTTC | CASSVAGGTYEQYF
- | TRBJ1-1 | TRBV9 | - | TGTGCCAGCAGCGTAGGCGGAGTGAACACTGAAGCTTTCTTT | CASSVGGVNTEAFF
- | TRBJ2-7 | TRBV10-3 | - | TGTGCCATCGGACATACCTCCTACGAGCAGTACTTC | CAIGHTSYEQYF
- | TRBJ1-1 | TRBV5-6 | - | TGTGCCAGCAGCTTCTGGGGCACGGTCACTGAAGCTTTCTTT | CASSFWGTVTEAFF